The 24 T cell receptor beta chains reported below all come from one sample, sequenced in a study of control samples from healthy donors and cancer patients. The assay was immunoSEQ multiplex PCR, and TCRdb's table has in-frame clones only and misses some. The table shows tens of thousands of clones, with around nine tenths occurring only once. The sequencing input was PBMCs. These receptors all come from a woman aged 45-65 years with colorectal cancer.

The V and J genes are TRBV29-1 and TRBJ1-4; D possibly corresponds to TRBD1 (5 bases). This CDR3 region has 16 residues. Germline values: CDR1 SQVTM, CDR2 ANQGSEA. Trimming shortened V by 4 bases and J by 0 bases, and 15 bases separated the two germline ends. As DNA, the CDR3 is TGCAGCGTTGCAGTCGGCGGGGCCTCAACTAATGAAAAACTGTTTTTT. Translating it yields CSVAVGGASTNEKLFF. The whole variable domain, remainder taken from reference TRBV29-1 and TRBJ1-4, is SAVISQKPSRDICQRGTSLTIQCQVDSQVTMMFWYRQQPGQSLTLIATANQGSEATYESGFVIDKFPISRPNLTFSTLTVSNMSPEDSSIYLCSVAVGGASTNEKLFFGSGTQLSVL.

This rearrangement joins TRBV5-1 to TRBJ1-1; D not certain. Germline V CDR1 and CDR2: SGHRS, YFSETQ. The ends were cut back, 4 bases at V and 4 bases at J, with 11 bases in the middle. The CDR3 totals 13 residues. CDR3 nucleotides: TGCGCCAGCAGCCCTGGACGTTCCACTGAAGCTTTCTTT. Protein: CASSPGRSTEAFF.

The rearrangement uses TRBV5-6 and TRBJ2-7, with TRBD2 matching 11 bases. CDR3 length: 18 amino acids. After removal of 0 bases from V and 3 bases from J, the junction contained 11 bases not matched to a gene. Germline V gene lookup returns CDR1 SGHDT and CDR2 YYEEEE. CDR3 DNA: TGTGCCAGCAGCTTGGGGTCCACACTAGCGGGGGATCACTACGAGCAGTACGTC. Encoded protein: CASSLGSTLAGDHYEQYV.

This chain links TRBV7-8 with TRBJ1-1; D possibly corresponds to TRBD1 (5 bases). Deletions cut 1 base from V and 2 bases from J, with 8 bases between. The CDR3 spans 14 residues. Per the germline V gene, CDR1 is SGHVS and CDR2 is FQNEAQ. CDR3 residues: CASSLGTSNTEAFF. CDR3 sequence (DNA): TGTGCCAGCAGCTTAGGGACAAGTAACACTGAAGCTTTCTTT.

This chain links TRBV20-1 with TRBJ1-2; unclear D gene. The CDR3 runs to 11 residues. Germline loops: CDR1 DFQATT, CDR2 SNEGSKA (reference sequence). Trimming left V 6 bases short and J 3 bases short, with 8 bases between. The CDR3 nucleotides are TGCAGTGCCGTGGGTGACTATGGCTACACCTTC. Protein product: CSAVGDYGYTF.

The genes are TRBV19 and TRBJ1-6; no definite D call. CDR1 LNHDA and CDR2 SQIVND come from the germline V gene (reference sequence). Trimming took off 1 base at V and 9 bases at J, with 4 bases between the two ends. This CDR3 is 12 amino acids long. The CDR3 DNA sequence: TGTGCCAGTAGTATAGGGGGTTCACCCCTCCACTTT. Translation: CASSIGGSPLHF. The full variable domain, completed using reference TRBV19 and TRBJ1-6, is DGGITQSPKYLFRKEGQNVTLSCEQNLNHDAMYWYRQDPGQGLRLIYYSQIVNDFQKGDIAEGYSVSREKKESFPLTVTSAQKNPTAFYLCASSIGGSPLHFGNGTRLTVT.

The rearrangement links TRBV20-1 to TRBJ1-3, with 9 bases aligning to TRBD1. The length of the CDR3 is 15 residues. Germline V CDR1 and CDR2: DFQATT, SNEGSKA (reference sequence). The V gene end was trimmed by 3 bases and the J gene end by 2 bases; junction bases not matched to a gene: 5. The CDR3 DNA sequence: TGCAGTGCTAGTAAACGGACAGGGGCTGGAAACACCATATATTTT. Encoded protein: CSASKRTGAGNTIYF.

This chain uses TRBV4-1 with TRBJ1-3; possibly TRBD1 for D (5 bases). Trimming cost V 0 bases and J 0 bases, with 12 bases left between them. Germline values: CDR1 MGHRA, CDR2 YSYEKL. This CDR3 spans 17 amino acids. The chain's CDR3 is CASSQESRAFSGNTIYF. DNA of the CDR3: TGCGCCAGCAGCCAAGAATCCAGGGCCTTCTCTGGAAACACCATATATTTT.

V gene TRBV28 combines with J gene TRBJ2-2; TRBD2 aligns across 10 bases. This CDR3 is built from 17 residues. Per germline, CDR1 MDHEN and CDR2 SYDVKM. The junction had 8 bases not matched to a gene; V was cut back by 2 bases and J by 5 bases. CDR3 amino acids: CASSLNPVAGGTGELFF. CDR3 sequence (DNA): TGTGCCAGCAGTTTAAATCCGGTAGCGGGGGGAACCGGGGAGCTGTTTTTT. Variable domain in full (rest from reference TRBV28 and TRBJ2-2): DVKVTQSSRYLVKRTGEKVFLECVQDMDHENMFWYRQDPGLGLRLIYFSYDVKMKEKGDIPEGYSVSREKKERFSLILESASTNQTSMYLCASSLNPVAGGTGELFFGEGSRLTVL.

The chain recombines TRBV19 with TRBJ2-6; 9 bases are a match to TRBD1. The germline CDR1 and CDR2 sequences are LNHDA and SQIVND (reference sequence). The CDR3 consists of 17 residues. V was clipped by 3 bases and J by 0 bases; unmatched bases: 3. The CDR3 sequence: CASSIGQGRSGANVLTF. For the CDR3, the DNA is TGTGCCAGTAGTATTGGACAGGGGCGCTCTGGGGCCAACGTCCTGACTTTC.

The rearrangement uses TRBV5-6 and TRBJ2-7; D ambiguous. Per germline, CDR1 SGHDT and CDR2 YYEEEE. CDR3 length: 15 residues. Trimming took off 4 bases at V and 0 bases at J, with 14 bases between the two ends. The CDR3, as DNA: TGTGCCAGCAGCACCACAGCCTTCTTCTCCTACGAGCAGTACGTC. Amino acid sequence: CASSTTAFFSYEQYV.

Comment on this clone: Compared with germline, one end of the junction differs, possibly owing to a read error. This chain uses TRBV6-1 with TRBJ2-1, with D possibly being TRBD1 (5 bases). The CDR3 is 13 amino acids. Per germline, CDR1 MNHNS and CDR2 SASEGT. CDR3 DNA: TGTGCCAGCACTGAAGGGGAATGGAATGAGCAGTTCTTC. It encodes CASTEGEWNEQFF.

This clone was observed a few times. The chain carries TRBV15 and TRBJ1-5; TRBD1 matches at 9 bases. This CDR3 comprises 14 residues. Trimming at V came to 5 bases and at J to 3 bases, leaving 2 bases not matched to a gene. Germline values: CDR1 LNHNV, CDR2 YYDKDF (reference sequence). The CDR3 region has the DNA TGTGCCACCAGCTGGACAGGGGACAATCAGCCCCAGCATTTT. Translating it yields CATSWTGDNQPQHF.

The chain joins TRBV2 to TRBJ2-1; D uncertain. CDR3 length: 13 residues. The V gene's germline CDR1 is SNHLY and CDR2 FYNNEI. The V end lost 7 bases, the J end lost 2 bases, and 9 bases lay between the germline ends. The CDR3 sequence is CASKFGTYNEQFF. CDR3 DNA: TGTGCCAGCAAGTTCGGAACCTACAATGAGCAGTTCTTC.

The J gene is TRBJ1-5, the V gene TRBV19; D is perhaps TRBD1 (6 bases). The CDR3 extends over 16 amino acids. Per the germline V gene, CDR1 is LNHDA and CDR2 is SQIVND (reference sequence). Trimming shortened V by 4 bases and J by 4 bases, and 17 bases separated the two germline ends. In DNA form, the CDR3 reads TGTGCCAGTAGTAACCCGGCCGGGACAACAAATCAGCCCCAGCATTTT. Protein sequence: CASSNPAGTTNQPQHF.

In DNA, the CDR3 is TGTGCCAGTTCTGGACAGAACGATCAGCCCCAGCATTTT. Amino acid sequence: CASSGQNDQPQHF. V is TRBV19 and J is TRBJ1-5, with D possibly TRBD1 on 6 matching bases. Germline CDR1 reads LNHDA; CDR2 reads SQIVND (reference sequence). The CDR3 sequence is 13 residues long. V was trimmed by 8 bases and J by 5 bases, leaving 13 bases between them.

This chain links TRBV5-1 with TRBJ1-2; D might be TRBD1 (5 bases). The CDR3 length is 12 residues. Trimming took 4 bases from V and 10 from J, leaving 14 bases between them. Per the germline V gene, CDR1 is SGHRS and CDR2 is YFSETQ. This CDR3 is CASSPERGTYTF. The CDR3 nucleotides read TGCGCCAGCAGCCCGGAGAGGGGAACCTACACCTTC.

The J gene is TRBJ2-1, the V gene TRBV4-1; the match to TRBD1 covers 7 bases. Germline loops: CDR1 MGHRA, CDR2 YSYEKL. V trimming: 4 bases; J trimming: 3 bases; junction bases outside the gene matches: 3. The CDR3 consists of 14 residues. DNA of the CDR3: TGCGCCAGCAGCCTCGGACAGGACTACAATGAGCAGTTCTTC. This sequence encodes CASSLGQDYNEQFF.

This chain joins TRBV19 and TRBJ1-5; D remains unclear. CDR3 length: 16 residues. CDR1 and CDR2 (germline): LNHDA, SQIVND (reference sequence). Trimming removed 3 bases at V and 2 bases at J, with 14 bases between. The CDR3, as DNA: TGTGCCAGTAGTATCCCCTACGGAAGAGGCAATCAGCCCCAGCATTTT. Its protein product is CASSIPYGRGNQPQHF.

This sequence joins TRBV11-3 and TRBJ2-1; possible D gene TRBD1, 6 bases. The V end was cut by 2 bases, the J end by 5 bases, with 16 bases between. CDR3 length: 16 residues. CDR1 SGHNT and CDR2 YENEEA come from the germline V gene. CDR3 in DNA: TGTGCCAGCAGCTTAATCGGTGGTCAGGGGAACAATGAGCAGTTCTTC. Protein: CASSLIGGQGNNEQFF.

The gene calls are TRBV3-1 (or the pseudogene TRBV3-2) and TRBJ2-2; D is tentatively TRBD1 or TRBD2 (7 bases each). Germline V CDR1 and CDR2: LGHDT, YNNKEL (reference sequence). V dropped 5 bases and J dropped 5 bases, with 15 bases sitting between them. The CDR3 has 15 amino acids. The CDR3 bases are TGTGCCAGCAGCACCAACAGGGGAGGGACCGGGGAGCTGTTTTTT. Its protein product is CASSTNRGGTGELFF.

V is TRBV4-3 and J is TRBJ1-3; TRBD1 aligns across 9 bases. This CDR3 has 16 amino acids. V lost 4 bases, J lost 8 bases, and 12 bases stayed unmatched. The V gene's germline CDR1 is LGHNA and CDR2 YSLEER. The CDR3 is CASSRGGQGRGDTIYF. CDR3 nucleotides: TGCGCCAGCAGCCGCGGGGGACAGGGAAGGGGCGACACCATATATTTT.

The V and J genes are TRBV4-3 and TRBJ1-2; D remains ambiguous. Per the germline V gene, CDR1 is LGHNA and CDR2 is YSLEER. The CDR3 covers 17 residues. V lost 4 bases and J 0 bases, leaving 18 bases between the germline ends. CDR3 nucleotides: TGCGCCAGCAGCCTGGGCCGCTGGGAGCAAGCTAACTATGGCTACACCTTC. Translated, it gives CASSLGRWEQANYGYTF.

The chain uses TRBV29-1 and TRBJ1-1; D not resolved. This CDR3 spans 12 amino acids. CDR1 SQVTM and CDR2 ANQGSEA come from the germline V gene. V was shortened by 5 bases and J by 3 bases, with 10 bases between the two germline ends. This CDR3 is CSVIESYTEAFF. The CDR3 DNA sequence: TGCAGCGTTATCGAGAGTTACACTGAAGCTTTCTTT.